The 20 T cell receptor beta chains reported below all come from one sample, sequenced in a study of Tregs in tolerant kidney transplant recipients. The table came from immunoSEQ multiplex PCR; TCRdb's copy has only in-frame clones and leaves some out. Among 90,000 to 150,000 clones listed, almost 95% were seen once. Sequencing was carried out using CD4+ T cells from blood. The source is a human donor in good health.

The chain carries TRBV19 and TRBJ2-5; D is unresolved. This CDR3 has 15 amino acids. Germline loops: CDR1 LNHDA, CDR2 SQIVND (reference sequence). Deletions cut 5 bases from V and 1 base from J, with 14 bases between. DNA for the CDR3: TGTGCCAGTAGTGATCGACCTCTGGGCCAAGAGACCCAGTACTTC. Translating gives CASSDRPLGQETQYF.

This CDR3 is CASSQGRGDRNTEAFF. The CDR3 DNA reads TGCGCCAGCAGCCAGGGGAGGGGAGACAGGAACACTGAAGCTTTCTTT. The rearrangement links TRBV4-1 to TRBJ1-1; D may be TRBD1 (5 bases). CDR3 length equals 16 residues. Germline-derived CDR1 and CDR2 are MGHRA and YSYEKL. V lost 3 bases and J 1 base, leaving 15 bases between the germline ends.

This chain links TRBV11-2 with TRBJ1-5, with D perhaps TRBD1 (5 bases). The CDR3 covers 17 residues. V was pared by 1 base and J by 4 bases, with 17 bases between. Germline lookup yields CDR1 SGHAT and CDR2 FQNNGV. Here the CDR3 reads CASSLGSRQGRNQPQHF. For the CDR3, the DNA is TGTGCCAGCAGCTTAGGCTCGCGGCAGGGAAGAAATCAGCCCCAGCATTTT.

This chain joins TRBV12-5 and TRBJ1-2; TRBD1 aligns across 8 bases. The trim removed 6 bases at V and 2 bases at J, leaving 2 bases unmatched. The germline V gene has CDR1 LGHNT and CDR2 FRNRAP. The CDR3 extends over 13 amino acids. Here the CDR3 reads CASGRTGNYGYTF. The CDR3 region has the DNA TGTGCTAGTGGGCGGACAGGGAACTATGGCTACACCTTC.

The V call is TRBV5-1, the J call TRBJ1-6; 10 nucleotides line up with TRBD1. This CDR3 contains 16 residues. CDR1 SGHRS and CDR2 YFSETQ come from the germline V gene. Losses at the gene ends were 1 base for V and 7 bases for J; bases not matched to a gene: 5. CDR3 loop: CASSLPSGQGNSPLHF. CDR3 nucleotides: TGCGCCAGCAGCTTGCCATCGGGACAGGGGAATTCACCCCTCCACTTT.

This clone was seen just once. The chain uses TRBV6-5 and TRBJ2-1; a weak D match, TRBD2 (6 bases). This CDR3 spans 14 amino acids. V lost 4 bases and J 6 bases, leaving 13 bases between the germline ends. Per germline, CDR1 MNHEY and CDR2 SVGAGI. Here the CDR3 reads CASSLGGIGNEQFF. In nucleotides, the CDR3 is TGTGCCAGCAGTTTGGGCGGGATAGGCAATGAGCAGTTCTTC.

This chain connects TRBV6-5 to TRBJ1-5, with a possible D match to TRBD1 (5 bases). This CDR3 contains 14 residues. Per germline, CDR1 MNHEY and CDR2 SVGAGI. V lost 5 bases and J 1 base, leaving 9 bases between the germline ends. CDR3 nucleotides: TGTGCCAGCAGTCTCTCAGGGAGCAATCAGCCCCAGCATTTT. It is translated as CASSLSGSNQPQHF.

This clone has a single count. CDR3 protein: CASSPTQLVGEQFF. The CDR3 DNA reads as TGCGCCAGCAGTCCTACACAACTAGTCGGGGAGCAGTTCTTC. The chain recombines TRBV4-1 with TRBJ2-1; TRBD2 might be the D (5 bases). This CDR3 comprises 14 residues. Germline V gene lookup returns CDR1 MGHRA and CDR2 YSYEKL. V lost 6 bases to trimming and J lost 10 bases, with 19 bases between them.

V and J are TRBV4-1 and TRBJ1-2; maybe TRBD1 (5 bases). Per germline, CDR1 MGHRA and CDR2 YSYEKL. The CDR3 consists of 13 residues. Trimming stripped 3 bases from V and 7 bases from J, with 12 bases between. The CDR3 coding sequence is TGCGCCAGCAGCCAGGGGGATTTGGGTGGCTACACCTTC. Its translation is CASSQGDLGGYTF.

The CDR3 nucleotides read TGTGCCAGCAGCCCGCGGACAGTGAACACTGAAGCTTTCTTT. Its translation is CASSPRTVNTEAFF. The chain carries TRBV9 and TRBJ1-1, with D maybe TRBD1 (6 bases). Germline lookup yields CDR1 SGDLS and CDR2 YYNGEE. Trimming removed 4 bases from V and 0 bases from J, with 10 bases in between. The CDR3 sequence is 14 residues long.

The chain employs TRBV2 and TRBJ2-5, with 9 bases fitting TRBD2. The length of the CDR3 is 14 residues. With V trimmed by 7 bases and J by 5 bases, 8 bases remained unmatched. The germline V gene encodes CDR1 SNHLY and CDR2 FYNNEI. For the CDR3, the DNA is TGTGCCAGCAAAAGTGCTAGCGGGGTTGAGACCCAGTACTTC. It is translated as CASKSASGVETQYF.

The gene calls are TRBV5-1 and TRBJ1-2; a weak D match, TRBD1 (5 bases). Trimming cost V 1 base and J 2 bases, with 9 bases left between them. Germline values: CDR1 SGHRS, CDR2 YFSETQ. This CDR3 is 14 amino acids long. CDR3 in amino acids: CASSLRDSNYGYTF. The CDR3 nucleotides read TGCGCCAGCAGCTTGCGAGACAGCAACTATGGCTACACCTTC.

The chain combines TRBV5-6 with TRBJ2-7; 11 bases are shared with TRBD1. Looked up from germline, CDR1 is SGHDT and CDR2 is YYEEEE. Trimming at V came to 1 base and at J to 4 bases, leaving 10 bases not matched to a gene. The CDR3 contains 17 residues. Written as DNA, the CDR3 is TGTGCCAGCAGCTTGCGGGGACAGGGGGAATTAAGGTACGAGCAGTACTTC. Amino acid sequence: CASSLRGQGELRYEQYF.

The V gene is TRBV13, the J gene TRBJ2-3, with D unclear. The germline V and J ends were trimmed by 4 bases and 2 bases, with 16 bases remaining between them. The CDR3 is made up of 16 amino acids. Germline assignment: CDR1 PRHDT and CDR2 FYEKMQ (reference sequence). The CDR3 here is CASSSLWVEDTDTQYF. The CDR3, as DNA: TGTGCCAGCAGCTCCCTCTGGGTTGAGGACACAGATACGCAGTATTTT.

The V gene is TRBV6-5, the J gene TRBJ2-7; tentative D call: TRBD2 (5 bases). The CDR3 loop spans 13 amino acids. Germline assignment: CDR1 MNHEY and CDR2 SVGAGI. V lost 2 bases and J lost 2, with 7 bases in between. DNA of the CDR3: TGTGCCAGCAGTTACGTGGGAGCCTACGAGCAGTACTTC. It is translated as CASSYVGAYEQYF.

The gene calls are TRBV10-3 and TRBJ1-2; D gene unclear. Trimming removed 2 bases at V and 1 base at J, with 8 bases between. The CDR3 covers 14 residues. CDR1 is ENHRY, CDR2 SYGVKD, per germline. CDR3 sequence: CAISEGVVNYGYTF. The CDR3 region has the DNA TGTGCCATCAGTGAGGGGGTGGTTAACTATGGCTACACCTTC.

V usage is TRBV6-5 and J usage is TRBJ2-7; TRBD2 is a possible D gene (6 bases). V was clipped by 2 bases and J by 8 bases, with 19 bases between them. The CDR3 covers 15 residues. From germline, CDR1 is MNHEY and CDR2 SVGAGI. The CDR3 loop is CASSYTWDLENQQYF. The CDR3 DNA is TGTGCCAGCAGTTACACCTGGGACTTGGAGAACCAGCAGTACTTC.

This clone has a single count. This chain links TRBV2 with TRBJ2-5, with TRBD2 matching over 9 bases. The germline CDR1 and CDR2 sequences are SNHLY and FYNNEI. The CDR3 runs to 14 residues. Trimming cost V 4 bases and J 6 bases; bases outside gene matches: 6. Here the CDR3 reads CASSVAGGPKTQYF. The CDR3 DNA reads TGTGCCAGCAGTGTGGCGGGGGGGCCTAAGACCCAGTACTTC. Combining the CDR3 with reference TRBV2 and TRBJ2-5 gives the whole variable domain EPEVTQTPSHQVTQMGQEVILRCVPISNHLYFYWYRQILGQKVEFLVSFYNNEISEKSEIFDDQFSVERPDGSNFTLKIRSTKLEDSAMYFCASSVAGGPKTQYFGPGTRLLVL.

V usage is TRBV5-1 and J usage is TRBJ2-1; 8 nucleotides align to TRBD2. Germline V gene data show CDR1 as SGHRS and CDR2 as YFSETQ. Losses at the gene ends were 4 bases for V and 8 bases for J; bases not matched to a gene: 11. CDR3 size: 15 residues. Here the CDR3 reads CASSRTGTRRDEQFF. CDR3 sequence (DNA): TGCGCCAGCAGCAGAACCGGGACTAGACGTGATGAGCAGTTCTTC.

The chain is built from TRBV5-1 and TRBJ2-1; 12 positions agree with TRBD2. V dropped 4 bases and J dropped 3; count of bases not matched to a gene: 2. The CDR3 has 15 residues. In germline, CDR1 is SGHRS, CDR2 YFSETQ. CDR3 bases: TGCGCCAGCAGCCAACTAGCGGGGGGCTACAATGAGCAGTTCTTC. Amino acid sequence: CASSQLAGGYNEQFF.